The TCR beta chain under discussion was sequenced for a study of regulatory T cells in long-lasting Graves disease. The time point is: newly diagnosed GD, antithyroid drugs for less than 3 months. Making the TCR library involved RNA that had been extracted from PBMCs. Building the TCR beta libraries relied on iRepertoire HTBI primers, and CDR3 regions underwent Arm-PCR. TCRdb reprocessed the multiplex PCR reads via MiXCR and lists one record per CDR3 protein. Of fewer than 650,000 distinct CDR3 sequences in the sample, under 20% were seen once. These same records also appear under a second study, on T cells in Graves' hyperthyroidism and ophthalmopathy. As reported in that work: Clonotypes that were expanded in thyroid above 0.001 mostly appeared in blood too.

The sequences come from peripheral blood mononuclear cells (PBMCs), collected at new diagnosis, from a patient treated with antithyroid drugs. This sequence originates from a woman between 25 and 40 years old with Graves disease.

CDR3: CASSTVGGQPQHF. CDR3 DNA: TGTGCCAGTAGTACAGTTGGGGGTCAGCCCCAGCATTTT. V and J are TRBV19 and TRBJ1-5; D possibly corresponds to TRBD1 (5 bases). Trimming left V 4 bases short and J 6 bases short, with 10 bases between. Germline V gene lookup returns CDR1 LNHDA and CDR2 SQIVND (reference sequence). The CDR3 extends over 13 amino acids.